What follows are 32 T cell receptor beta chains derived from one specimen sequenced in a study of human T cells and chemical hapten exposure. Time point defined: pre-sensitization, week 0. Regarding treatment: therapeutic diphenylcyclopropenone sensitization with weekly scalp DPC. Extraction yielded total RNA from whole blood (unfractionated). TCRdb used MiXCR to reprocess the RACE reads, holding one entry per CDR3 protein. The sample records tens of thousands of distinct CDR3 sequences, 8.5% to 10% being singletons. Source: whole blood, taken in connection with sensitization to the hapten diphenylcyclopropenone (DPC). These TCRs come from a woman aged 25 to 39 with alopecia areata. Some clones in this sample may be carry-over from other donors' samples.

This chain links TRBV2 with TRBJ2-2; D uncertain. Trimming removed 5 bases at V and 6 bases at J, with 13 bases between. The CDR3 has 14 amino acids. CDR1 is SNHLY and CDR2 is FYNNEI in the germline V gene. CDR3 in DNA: TGTGCCAGCAGTTACCGGGCCACCGCCGGGGAGCTGTTTTTT. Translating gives CASSYRATAGELFF.

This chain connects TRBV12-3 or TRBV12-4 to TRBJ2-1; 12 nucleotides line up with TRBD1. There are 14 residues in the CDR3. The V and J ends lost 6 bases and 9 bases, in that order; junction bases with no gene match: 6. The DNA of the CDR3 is TGTGCCAGCAGCCCGGGACAGGGGGCAGGTGAGCAGTTCTTC. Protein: CASSPGQGAGEQFF.

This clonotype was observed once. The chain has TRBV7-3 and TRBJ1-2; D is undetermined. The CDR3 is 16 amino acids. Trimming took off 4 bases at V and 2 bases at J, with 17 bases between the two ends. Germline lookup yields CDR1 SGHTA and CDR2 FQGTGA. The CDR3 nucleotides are TGTGCCAGCAGCTCACTGGGCCTAGGACGGAACTATGGCTACACCTTC. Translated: CASSSLGLGRNYGYTF.

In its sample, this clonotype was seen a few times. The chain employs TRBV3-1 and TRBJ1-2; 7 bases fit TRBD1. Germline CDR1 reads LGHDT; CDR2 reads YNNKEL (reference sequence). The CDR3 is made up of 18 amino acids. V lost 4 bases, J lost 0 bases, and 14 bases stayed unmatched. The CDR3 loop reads CASSRRTVRDSPNYGYTF. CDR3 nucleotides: TGTGCCAGCAGCCGAAGAACTGTGAGGGACAGTCCTAACTATGGCTACACCTTC.

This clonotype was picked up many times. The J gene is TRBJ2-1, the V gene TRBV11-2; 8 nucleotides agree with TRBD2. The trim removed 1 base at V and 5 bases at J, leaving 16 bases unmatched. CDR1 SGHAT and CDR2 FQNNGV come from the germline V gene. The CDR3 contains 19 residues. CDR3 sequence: CASSLVAFSSGLANNEQFF. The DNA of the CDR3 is TGTGCCAGCAGCTTAGTTGCTTTTTCGTCTGGACTAGCAAACAATGAGCAGTTCTTC.

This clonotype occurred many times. CDR3 loop: CSTRRGSSSTDTQYF. DNA for the CDR3: TGCAGTACTCGGCGGGGGTCCTCTAGCACAGATACGCAGTATTTT. The rearrangement uses TRBV20-1 and TRBJ2-3; 7 bases match TRBD2. The CDR3 contains 15 residues. V lost 8 bases, J lost 0 bases, and 11 bases stayed unmatched. The germline V gene encodes CDR1 DFQATT and CDR2 SNEGSKA (reference sequence).

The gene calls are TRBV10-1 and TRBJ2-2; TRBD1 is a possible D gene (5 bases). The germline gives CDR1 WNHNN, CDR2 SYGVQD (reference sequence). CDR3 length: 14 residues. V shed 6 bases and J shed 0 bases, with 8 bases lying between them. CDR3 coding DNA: TGCGCCAGCAGGAAGGGGCCGAACACCGGGGAGCTGTTTTTT. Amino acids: CASRKGPNTGELFF.

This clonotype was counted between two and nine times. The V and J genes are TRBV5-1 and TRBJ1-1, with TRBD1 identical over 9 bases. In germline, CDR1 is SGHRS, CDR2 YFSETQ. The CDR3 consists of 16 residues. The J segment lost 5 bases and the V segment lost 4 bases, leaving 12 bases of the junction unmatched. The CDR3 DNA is TGCGCCAGCAGCCCCGAACCGGGACAGGGTTTGACTGAAGCTTTCTTT. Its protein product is CASSPEPGQGLTEAFF.

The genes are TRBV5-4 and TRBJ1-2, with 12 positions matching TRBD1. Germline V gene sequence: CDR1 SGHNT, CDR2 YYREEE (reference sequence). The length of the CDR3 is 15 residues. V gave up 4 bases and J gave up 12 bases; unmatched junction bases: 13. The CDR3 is CASSQLGDRGRGDTF. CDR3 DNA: TGTGCCAGCAGCCAATTAGGGGACAGGGGGCGCGGCGACACCTTC.

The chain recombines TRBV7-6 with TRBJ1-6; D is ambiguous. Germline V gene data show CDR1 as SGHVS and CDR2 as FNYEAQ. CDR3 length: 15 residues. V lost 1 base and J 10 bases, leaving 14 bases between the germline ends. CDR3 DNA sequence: TGTGCCAGCAGCTTAGAGATCGCGCCGCGCTCACCCCTCCACTTT. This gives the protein CASSLEIAPRSPLHF.

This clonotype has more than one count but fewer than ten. The CDR3 DNA sequence: TGTGCCAGCATCGGACAGGGTGGTACCTACGAGCAGTACTTC. It is translated as CASIGQGGTYEQYF. This chain uses TRBV6-1 with TRBJ2-7; 8 bases are shared with TRBD1. Trimming cost V 7 bases and J 2 bases; bases outside gene matches: 7. CDR3 length equals 14 residues. Germline V gives CDR1 MNHNS, CDR2 SASEGT.

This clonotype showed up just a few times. The CDR3 DNA sequence: TGTGCCAGCAGTTTAAATTTAGGGGAAAAACTGTTTTTT. It translates to CASSLNLGEKLFF. The genes are TRBV27 and TRBJ1-4; D not certain. The CDR3 has 13 residues. Germline lookup yields CDR1 MNHEY and CDR2 SMNVEV (reference sequence). The ends were cut back, 2 bases at V and 8 bases at J, with 9 bases in the middle. Together with reference TRBV27 and TRBJ1-4, the CDR3 gives the full variable domain: EAQVTQNPRYLITVTGKKLTVTCSQNMNHEYMSWYRQDPGLGLRQIYYSMNVEVTDKGDVPEGYKVSRKEKRNFPLILESPSPNQTSLYFCASSLNLGEKLFFGSGTQLSVL.

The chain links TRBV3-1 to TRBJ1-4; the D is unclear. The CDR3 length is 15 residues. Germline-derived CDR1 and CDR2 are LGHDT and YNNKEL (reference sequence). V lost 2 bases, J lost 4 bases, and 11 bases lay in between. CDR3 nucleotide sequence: TGTGCCAGCAGCCAATTTCTCGGAGTTAATGAAAAACTGTTTTTT. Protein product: CASSQFLGVNEKLFF.

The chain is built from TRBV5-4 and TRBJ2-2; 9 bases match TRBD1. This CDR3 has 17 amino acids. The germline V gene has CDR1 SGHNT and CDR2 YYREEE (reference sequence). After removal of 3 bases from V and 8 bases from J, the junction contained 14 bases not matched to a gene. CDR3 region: CASSSGTGPPVSGELFF. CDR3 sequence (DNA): TGTGCCAGCAGCTCCGGGACAGGGCCCCCAGTTTCGGGGGAGCTGTTTTTT.

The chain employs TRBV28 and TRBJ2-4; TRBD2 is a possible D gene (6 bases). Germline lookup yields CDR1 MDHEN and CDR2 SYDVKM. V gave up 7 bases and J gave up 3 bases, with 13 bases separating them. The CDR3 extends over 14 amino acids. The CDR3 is CASTAGGGKNIQYF. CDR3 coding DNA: TGTGCCAGCACCGCCGGGGGAGGCAAAAACATTCAGTACTTC.

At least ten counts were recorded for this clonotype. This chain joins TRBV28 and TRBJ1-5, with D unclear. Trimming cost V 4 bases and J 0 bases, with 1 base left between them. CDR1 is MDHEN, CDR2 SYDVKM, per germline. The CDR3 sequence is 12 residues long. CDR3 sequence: CASSYSNQPQHF. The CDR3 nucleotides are TGTGCCAGCAGTTATAGCAATCAGCCCCAGCATTTT.

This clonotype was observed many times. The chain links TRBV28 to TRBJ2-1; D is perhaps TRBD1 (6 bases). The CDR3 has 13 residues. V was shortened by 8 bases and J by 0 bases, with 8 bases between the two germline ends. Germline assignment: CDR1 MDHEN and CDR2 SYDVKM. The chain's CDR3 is CASGTRSYNEQFF. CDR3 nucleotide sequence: TGTGCCAGCGGGACACGCTCCTACAATGAGCAGTTCTTC.

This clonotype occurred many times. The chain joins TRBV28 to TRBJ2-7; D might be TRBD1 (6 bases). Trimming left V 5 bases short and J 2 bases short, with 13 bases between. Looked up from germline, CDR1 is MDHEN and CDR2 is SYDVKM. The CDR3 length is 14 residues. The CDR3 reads CASSTRTVTYEQYF. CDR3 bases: TGTGCCAGCAGTACCCGGACAGTTACCTACGAGCAGTACTTC. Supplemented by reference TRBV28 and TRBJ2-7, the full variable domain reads DVKVTQSSRYLVKRTGEKVFLECVQDMDHENMFWYRQDPGLGLRLIYFSYDVKMKEKGDIPEGYSVSREKKERFSLILESASTNQTSMYLCASSTRTVTYEQYFGPGTRLTVT.

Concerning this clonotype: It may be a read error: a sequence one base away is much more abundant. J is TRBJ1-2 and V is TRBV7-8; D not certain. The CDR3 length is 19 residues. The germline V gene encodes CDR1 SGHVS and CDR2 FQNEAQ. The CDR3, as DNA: TGTGCCAGCAGCTTAGGGGAGGAGGCCGCGAGGATCCAGACCTATGGCTACAACTTC. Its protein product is CASSLGEEAARIQTYGYNF.

In DNA form, the CDR3 reads TGTGCCAGCAGTTTAGGGGGAGCGCTAGCCAAAAACATTCAGTACTTC. It yields the protein CASSLGGALAKNIQYF. The J gene is TRBJ2-4, the V gene TRBV12-3 or TRBV12-4; D perhaps matches TRBD2 (5 bases). The CDR3 consists of 16 residues. Deletions cut 1 base from V and 0 bases from J, with 10 bases between.

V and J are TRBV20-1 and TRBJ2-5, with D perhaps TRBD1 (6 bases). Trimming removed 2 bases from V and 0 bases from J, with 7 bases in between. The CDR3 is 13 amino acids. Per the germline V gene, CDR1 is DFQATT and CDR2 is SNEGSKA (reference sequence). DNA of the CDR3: TGCAGTGCTAGACAGGGGAACCAAGAGACCCAGTACTTC. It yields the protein CSARQGNQETQYF.

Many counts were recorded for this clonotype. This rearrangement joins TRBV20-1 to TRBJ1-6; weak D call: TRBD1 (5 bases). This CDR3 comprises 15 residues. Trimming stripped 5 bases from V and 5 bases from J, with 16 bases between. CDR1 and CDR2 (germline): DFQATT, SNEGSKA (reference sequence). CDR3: CSASRRGVDNSPLHF. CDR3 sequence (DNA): TGCAGTGCTTCCCGCAGAGGGGTCGATAATTCACCCCTCCACTTT.

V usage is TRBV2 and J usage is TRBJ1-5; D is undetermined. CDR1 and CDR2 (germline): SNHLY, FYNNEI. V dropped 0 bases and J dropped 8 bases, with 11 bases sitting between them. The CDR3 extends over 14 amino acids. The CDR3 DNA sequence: TGTGCCAGCAGTGAAGCGATCCAACCGAAGCCCCAGCATTTT. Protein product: CASSEAIQPKPQHF. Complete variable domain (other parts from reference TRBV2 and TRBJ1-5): EPEVTQTPSHQVTQMGQEVILRCVPISNHLYFYWYRQILGQKVEFLVSFYNNEISEKSEIFDDQFSVERPDGSNFTLKIRSTKLEDSAMYFCASSEAIQPKPQHFGDGTRLSIL.

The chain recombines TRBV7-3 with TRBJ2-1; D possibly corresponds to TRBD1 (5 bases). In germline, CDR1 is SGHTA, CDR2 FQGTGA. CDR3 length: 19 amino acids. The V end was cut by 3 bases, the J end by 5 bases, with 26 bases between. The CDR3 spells CASSFLARTGARADNEQFF. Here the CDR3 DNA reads TGTGCCAGCAGCTTCCTCGCTAGGACCGGAGCCAGGGCCGACAATGAGCAGTTCTTC.

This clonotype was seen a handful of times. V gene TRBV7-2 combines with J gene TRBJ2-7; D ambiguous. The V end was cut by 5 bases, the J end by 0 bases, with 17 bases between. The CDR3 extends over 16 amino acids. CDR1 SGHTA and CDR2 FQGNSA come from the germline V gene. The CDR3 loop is CASSPSSQRSSYEQYF. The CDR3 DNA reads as TGTGCCAGCAGCCCCTCTTCCCAGCGAAGCTCCTACGAGCAGTACTTC.

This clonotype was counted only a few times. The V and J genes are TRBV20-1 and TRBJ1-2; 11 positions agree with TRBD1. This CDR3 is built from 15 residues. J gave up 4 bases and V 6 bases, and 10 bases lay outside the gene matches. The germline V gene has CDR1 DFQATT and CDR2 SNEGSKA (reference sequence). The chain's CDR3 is CSAIKDRGLGYGYTF. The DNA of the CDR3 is TGCAGTGCCATAAAGGACAGGGGGCTTGGCTATGGCTACACCTTC.

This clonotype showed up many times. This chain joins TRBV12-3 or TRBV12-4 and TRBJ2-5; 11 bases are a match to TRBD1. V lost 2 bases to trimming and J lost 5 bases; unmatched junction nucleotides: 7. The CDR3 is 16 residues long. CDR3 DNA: TGTGCCAGCAGTTTATTAAGGACAGGGGGCAGGGAGACCCAGTACTTC. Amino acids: CASSLLRTGGRETQYF.

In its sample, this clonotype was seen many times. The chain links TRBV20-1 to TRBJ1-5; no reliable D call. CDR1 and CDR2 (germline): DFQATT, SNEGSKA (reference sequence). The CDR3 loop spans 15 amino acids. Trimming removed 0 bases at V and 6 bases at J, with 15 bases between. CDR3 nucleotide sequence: TGCAGTGCTAGAGATCGACAAGGGTGGGTTCAGCCCCAGCATTTT. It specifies CSARDRQGWVQPQHF.

The CDR3 nucleotides are TGTGCCAGCAGCTGGGACAGTAGAAACTATGGCTACACCTTC. Translation: CASSWDSRNYGYTF. The chain links TRBV5-6 to TRBJ1-2; TRBD1 aligns across 7 bases. The CDR3 is made up of 14 amino acids. V trimming: 3 bases; J trimming: 2 bases; junction bases outside the gene matches: 4. Germline loops: CDR1 SGHDT, CDR2 YYEEEE.

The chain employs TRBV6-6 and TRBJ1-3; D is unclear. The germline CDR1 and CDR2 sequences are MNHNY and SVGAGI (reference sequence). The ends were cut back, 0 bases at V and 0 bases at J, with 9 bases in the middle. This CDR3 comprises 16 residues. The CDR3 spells CASSYSSSPSGNTIYF. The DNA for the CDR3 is TGTGCCAGCAGTTACTCGAGTTCGCCCTCTGGAAACACCATATATTTT.

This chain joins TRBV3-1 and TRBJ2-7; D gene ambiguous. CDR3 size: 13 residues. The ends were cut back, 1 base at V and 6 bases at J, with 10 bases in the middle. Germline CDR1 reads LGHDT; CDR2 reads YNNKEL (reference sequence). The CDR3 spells CASSQGVEREQYF. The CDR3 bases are TGTGCCAGCAGCCAAGGGGTTGAGCGCGAGCAGTACTTC.

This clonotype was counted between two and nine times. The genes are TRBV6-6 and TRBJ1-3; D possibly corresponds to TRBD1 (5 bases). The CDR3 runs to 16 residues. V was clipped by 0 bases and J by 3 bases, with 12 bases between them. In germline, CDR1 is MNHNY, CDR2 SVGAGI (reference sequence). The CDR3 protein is CASSYSMGTGGNTIYF. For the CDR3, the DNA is TGTGCCAGCAGTTACTCGATGGGGACGGGTGGAAACACCATATATTTT.